This TCR beta chain emerged from a study of blood T cell repertoires in COVID-19. About the study: Samples of COVID-19 (acute and convalescent) were obtained from the United States, Italy and Spain. From T cells, B-cell-depleted T cells, or PBMCs came the material, which was cDNA or gDNA.

This clone was detected only once. As originally analysed: Estimation of nucleated cell counts was performed using reference gene primer amplification. Sequencing was performed with immunoSEQ multiplex PCR; in TCRdb, only in-frame clones are kept and a portion is missing. V, J and clone size are those of that table, while D and trimming were read from the DNA. This table holds approximately 250,000 clones, 84% found once. The ends lost 4 bases at V and 7 bases at J; junction bases unmatched: 11. Germline values: CDR1 LNHNV, CDR2 YYDKDF (reference sequence). The CDR3 has 15 amino acids. V is TRBV15 and J is TRBJ1-1; 8 nucleotides match TRBD1. Source material: peripheral blood. This receptor was identified in a human donor in a cohort sampled during active COVID-19. The CDR3 loop is CATSTYRQGPYEAFF. The DNA for the CDR3 is TGTGCCACCAGCACCTACCGACAGGGGCCTTATGAAGCTTTCTTT.